This T cell receptor (beta chain) appears in the sequencing data of a study of cytomegalovirus exposure and HLA in healthy donors. Study-level background: A later analysis reported the same platform for the 110 or so validation repertoires and the 650 to 750 first-cohort repertoires.

The germline V and J ends were trimmed by 5 bases and 10 bases, with 9 bases remaining between them. CDR1 and CDR2 (germline): MNHEY, SVGAGI. CDR3 length: 12 amino acids. Produced via immunoSEQ multiplex PCR; TCRdb's table is partial and in-frame only. The profile shows roughly 260,000 clones, 85% to 90% of them singletons. As concerns this clone: Its specificity is unknown.

Study findings and constraints: The tendency of first-cohort TCR clusters to co-occur in the 120 or so validation repertoires was identified by a subsequent analysis. The study put 150 to 200 TCR beta chains on its list as cytomegalovirus-associated.

Sequencing was carried out using PBMCs. This TCR derives from a man younger than 30 in good health and CMV-seronegative. The chain couples TRBV6-5 to TRBJ1-6; D remains ambiguous. The CDR3 protein is CASSPRRSPLHF. The DNA for the CDR3 is TGTGCCAGCAGTCCCCGTAGATCACCCCTCCACTTT.